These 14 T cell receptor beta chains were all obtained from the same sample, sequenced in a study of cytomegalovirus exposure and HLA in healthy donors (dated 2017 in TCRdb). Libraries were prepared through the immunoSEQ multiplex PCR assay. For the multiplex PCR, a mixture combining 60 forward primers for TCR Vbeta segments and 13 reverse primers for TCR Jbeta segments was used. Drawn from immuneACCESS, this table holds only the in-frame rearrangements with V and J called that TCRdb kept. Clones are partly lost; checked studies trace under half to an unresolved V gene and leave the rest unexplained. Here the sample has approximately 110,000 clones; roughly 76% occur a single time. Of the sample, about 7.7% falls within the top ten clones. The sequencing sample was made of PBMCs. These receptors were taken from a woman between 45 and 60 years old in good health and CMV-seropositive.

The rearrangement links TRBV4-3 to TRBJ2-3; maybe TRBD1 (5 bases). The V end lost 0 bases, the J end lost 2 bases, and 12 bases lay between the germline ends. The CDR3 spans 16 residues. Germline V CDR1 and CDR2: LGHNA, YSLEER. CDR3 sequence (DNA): TGCGCCAGCAGCCAAGATTATCAGGGTGTCACAGATACGCAGTATTTT. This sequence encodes CASSQDYQGVTDTQYF.

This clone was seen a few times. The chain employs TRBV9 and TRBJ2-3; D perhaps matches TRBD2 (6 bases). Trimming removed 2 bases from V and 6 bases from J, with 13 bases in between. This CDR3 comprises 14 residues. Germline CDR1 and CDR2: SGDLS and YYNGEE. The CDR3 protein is CASSVLRGTDTQYF. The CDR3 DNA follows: TGTGCCAGCAGCGTGCTCCGGGGGACCGATACGCAGTATTTT.

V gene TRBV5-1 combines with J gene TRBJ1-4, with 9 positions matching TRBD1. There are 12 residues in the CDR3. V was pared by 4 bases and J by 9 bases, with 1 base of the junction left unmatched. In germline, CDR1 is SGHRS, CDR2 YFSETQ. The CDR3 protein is CASSGTGKKLFF. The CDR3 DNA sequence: TGCGCCAGCAGCGGGACAGGGAAAAAACTGTTTTTT.

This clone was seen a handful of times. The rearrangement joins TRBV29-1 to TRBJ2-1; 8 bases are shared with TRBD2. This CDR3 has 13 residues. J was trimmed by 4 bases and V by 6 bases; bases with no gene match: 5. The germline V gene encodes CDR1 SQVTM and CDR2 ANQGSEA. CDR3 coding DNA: TGCAGCGTGGTAGCGGGAAAGTACAATGAGCAGTTCTTC. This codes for CSVVAGKYNEQFF.

The CDR3 reads CASSGGQGWINEQFF. CDR3 DNA: TGTGCCAGTAGCGGCGGACAGGGATGGATCAATGAGCAGTTCTTC. This rearrangement joins TRBV19 to TRBJ2-1; 8 nucleotides align to TRBD1. The V gene end was trimmed by 6 bases and the J gene end by 6 bases; junction bases not matched to a gene: 10. The CDR3 covers 15 residues. Looked up from germline, CDR1 is LNHDA and CDR2 is SQIVND (reference sequence).

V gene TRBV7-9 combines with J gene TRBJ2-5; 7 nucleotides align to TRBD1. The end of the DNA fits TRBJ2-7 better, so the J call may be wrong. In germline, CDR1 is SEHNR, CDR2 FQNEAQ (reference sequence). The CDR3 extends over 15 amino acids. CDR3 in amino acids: CASSPVQGVTYEQYF. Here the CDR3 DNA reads TGTGCCAGCAGCCCAGTGCAGGGGGTTACCTACGAGCAGTACTTC.

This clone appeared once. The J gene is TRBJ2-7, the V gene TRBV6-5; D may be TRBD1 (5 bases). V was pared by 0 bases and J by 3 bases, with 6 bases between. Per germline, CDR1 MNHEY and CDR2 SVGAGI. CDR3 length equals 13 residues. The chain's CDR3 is CASSYSQVYEQYF. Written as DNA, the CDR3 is TGTGCCAGCAGTTACTCACAGGTCTACGAGCAGTACTTC.

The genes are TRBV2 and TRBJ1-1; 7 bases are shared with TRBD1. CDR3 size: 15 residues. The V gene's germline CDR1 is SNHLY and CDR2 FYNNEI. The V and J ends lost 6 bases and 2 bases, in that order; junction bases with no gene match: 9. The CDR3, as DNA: TGTGCCAGCAGGGATCCGGGACAGAAAAACACTGAAGCTTTCTTT. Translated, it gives CASRDPGQKNTEAFF.

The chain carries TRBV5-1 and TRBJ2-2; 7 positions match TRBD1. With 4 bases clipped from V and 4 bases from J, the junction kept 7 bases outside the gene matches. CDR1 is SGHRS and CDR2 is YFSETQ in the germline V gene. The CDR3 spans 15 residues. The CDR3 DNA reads TGCGCCAGCAGCGCCCAGACAGGGTTCACCGGGGAGCTGTTTTTT. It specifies CASSAQTGFTGELFF.

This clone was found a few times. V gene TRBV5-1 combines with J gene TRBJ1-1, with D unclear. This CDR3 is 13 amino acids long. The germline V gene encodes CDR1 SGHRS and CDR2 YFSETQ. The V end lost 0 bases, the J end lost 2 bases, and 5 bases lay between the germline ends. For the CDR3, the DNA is TGCGCCAGCAGCTTGGCGGGTAACACTGAAGCTTTCTTT. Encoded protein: CASSLAGNTEAFF.

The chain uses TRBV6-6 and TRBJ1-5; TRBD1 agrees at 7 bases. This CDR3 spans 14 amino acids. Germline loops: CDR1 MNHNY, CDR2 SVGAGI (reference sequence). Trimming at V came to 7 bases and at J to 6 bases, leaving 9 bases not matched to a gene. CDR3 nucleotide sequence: TGTGCCAGCACCGTACAGGGGACGTCTCAGCCCCAGCATTTT. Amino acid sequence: CASTVQGTSQPQHF.

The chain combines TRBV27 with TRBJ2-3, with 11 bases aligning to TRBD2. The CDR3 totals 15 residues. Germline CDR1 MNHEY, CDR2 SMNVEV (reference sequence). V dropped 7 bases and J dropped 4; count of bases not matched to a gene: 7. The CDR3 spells CASTPGTSGADTQYF. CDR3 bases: TGTGCCAGCACTCCAGGGACTAGCGGCGCAGATACGCAGTATTTT.

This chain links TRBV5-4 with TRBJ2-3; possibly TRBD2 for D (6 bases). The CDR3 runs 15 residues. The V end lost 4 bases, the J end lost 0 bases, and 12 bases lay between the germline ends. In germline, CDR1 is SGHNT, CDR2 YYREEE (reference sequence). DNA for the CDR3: TGTGCCAGCAGCGGACCCGGGAGTAGCACAGATACGCAGTATTTT. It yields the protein CASSGPGSSTDTQYF.

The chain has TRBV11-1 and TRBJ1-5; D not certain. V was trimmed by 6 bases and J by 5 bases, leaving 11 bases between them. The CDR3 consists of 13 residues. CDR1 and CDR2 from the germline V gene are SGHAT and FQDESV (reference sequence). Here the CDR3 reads CASSPGLDQPQHF. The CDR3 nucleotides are TGTGCCAGCAGTCCCGGTTTGGATCAGCCCCAGCATTTT.